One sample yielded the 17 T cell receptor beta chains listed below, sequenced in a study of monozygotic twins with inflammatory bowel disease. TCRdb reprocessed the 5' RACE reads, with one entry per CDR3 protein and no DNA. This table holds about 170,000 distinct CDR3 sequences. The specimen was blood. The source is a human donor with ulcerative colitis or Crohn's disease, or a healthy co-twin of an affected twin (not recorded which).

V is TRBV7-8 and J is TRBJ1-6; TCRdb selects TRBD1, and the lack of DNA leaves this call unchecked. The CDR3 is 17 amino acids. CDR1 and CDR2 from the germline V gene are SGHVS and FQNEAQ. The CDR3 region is CASSLASSGTYNSPLHF.

The CDR3 protein is CAISESILTGGLDYGYTF. The chain couples TRBV10-3 to TRBJ1-2; TCRdb's D gene call, TRBD1, goes unchecked for lack of DNA. The germline CDR1 and CDR2 sequences are ENHRY and SYGVKD. The CDR3 runs 18 residues.

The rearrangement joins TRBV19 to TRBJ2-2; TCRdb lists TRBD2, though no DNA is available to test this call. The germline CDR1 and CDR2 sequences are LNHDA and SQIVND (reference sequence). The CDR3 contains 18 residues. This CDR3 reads CASSIRSGGSSSAGELFF.

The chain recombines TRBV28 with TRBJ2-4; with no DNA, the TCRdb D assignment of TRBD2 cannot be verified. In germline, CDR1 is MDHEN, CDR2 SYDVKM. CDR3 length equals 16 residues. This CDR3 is CASSGTSGSVANIQYF.

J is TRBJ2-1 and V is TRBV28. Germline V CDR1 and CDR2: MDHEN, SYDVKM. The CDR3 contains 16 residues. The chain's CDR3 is CASSLVVQSSYNEQFF.

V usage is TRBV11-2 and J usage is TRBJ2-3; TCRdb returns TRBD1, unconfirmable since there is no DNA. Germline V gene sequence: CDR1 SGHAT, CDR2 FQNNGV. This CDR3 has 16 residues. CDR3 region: CASSQKRGGLTDTQYF.

CDR3 amino acids: CASSYFRDSFPFGANVLTF. The rearrangement uses TRBV6-5 and TRBJ2-6; TCRdb indicates TRBD2, and absent DNA this call remains unverified. The CDR3 has 19 residues. Germline V gene sequence: CDR1 MNHEY, CDR2 SVGAGI.

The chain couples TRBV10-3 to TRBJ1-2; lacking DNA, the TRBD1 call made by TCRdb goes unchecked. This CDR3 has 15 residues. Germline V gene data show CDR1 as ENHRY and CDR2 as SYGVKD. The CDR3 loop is CAISETGTFNYGYTF.

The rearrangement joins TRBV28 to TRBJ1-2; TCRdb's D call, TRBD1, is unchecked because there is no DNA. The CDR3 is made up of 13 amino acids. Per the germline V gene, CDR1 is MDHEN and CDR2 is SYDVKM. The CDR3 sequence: CASFPLRQTGYTF.

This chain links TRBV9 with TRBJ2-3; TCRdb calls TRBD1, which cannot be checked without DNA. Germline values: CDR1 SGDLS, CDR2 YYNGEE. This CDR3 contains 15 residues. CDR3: CASSVGPGVTDTQYF.

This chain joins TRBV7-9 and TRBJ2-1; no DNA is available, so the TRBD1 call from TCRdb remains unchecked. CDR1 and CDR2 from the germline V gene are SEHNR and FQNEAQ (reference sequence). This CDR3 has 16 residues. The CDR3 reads CASSFSVPSSYNEQFF.

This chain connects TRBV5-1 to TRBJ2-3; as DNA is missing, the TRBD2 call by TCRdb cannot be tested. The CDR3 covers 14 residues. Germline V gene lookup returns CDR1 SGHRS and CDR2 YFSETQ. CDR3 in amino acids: CASSWGLPTDTQYF.

CDR3 region: CASSPVQGTWGEQFF. The V gene is TRBV18, the J gene TRBJ2-1; TCRdb's assignment of TRBD2 cannot be checked, as there is no DNA. Germline lookup yields CDR1 KGHSH and CDR2 LQKENI. This CDR3 contains 15 residues.

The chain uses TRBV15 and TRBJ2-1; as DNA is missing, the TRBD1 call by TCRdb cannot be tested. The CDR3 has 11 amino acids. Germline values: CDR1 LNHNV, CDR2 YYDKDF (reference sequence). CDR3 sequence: CATSQGTEQFF.

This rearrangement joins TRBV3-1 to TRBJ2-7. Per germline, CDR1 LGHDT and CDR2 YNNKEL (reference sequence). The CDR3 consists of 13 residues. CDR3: CASSPSFSYEQYF.

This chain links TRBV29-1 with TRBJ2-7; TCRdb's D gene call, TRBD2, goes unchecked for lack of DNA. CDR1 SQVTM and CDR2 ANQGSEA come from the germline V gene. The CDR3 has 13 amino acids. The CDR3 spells CSVETSGTYEQYF.

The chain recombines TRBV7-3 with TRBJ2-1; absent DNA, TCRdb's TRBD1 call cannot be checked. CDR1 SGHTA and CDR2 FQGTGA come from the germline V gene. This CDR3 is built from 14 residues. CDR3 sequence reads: CASSRIGGYNEQFF.